This paragraph covers one TCR beta chain sequence. It lacks a known antigen. No base quality information exists; no much larger clone differs at one position. This entry comes from a study of blood T cell repertoires in COVID-19 (dated by TCRdb to the early 2020s). For context, the study as a whole: The collaborator samples originated in the United States, Italy and Spain and spanned the acute and convalescent phases of COVID-19. Where HLA class I and class II types were available, the types were taken from metadata supplied by the sample provider, not from assay-based typing. Samples came from the ongoing ImmuneRACE study (first 160 participants) plus 1,254 subjects from 6 global collaborators. The material from the prospective study consisted of cDNA or gDNA derived from T cells, B-cell-depleted T cells, or PBMCs. The repertoires were released in a freely available public database intended as a resource for research on the immune response to SARS-CoV-2. A de-identified subject ID, COVID-19 status, age in years and sex were almost always included in the sample metadata. Subjects who had been exposed to COVID-19, were actively infected with it, or had recovered from it provided the deeply sampled blood TCRbeta repertoires that made up the dataset. Broader findings and caveats from the paper: Clinical and demographic metadata were provided uncurated, with the amount varying by source and participant.

CDR1 and CDR2 are read off the germline V gene as ENHRY and SYGVKD. At the junction V is shortened by 4 bases and J by 8 bases, with 8 bases in between. The CDR3 spans 11 residues, from the cysteine through the phenylalanine. Only the CDR3 region is kept as DNA, spanning 33 bases read in frame from base 1. The immunoSEQ Assay, a bias-controlled multiplex PCR, was used to amplify TCRbeta CDR3 regions from genomic DNA. The study's own analysis went as follows. Within the assay, amplification of reference gene primers was used to estimate how many nucleated cells each sample contained. To quantify the absolute abundance of each unique TCRbeta CDR3 rearrangement, sequence reads were collapsed and filtered. For each sample, productive Simpson clonality was calculated as the square root of Simpson's diversity index across productive rearrangements. This immuneACCESS table, as held by TCRdb, lists in-frame sequences with V and J called but not all clones. Of the missing ones, under half trace to an unresolved V gene in checked studies; the others have no known cause. D and trimming were read from the DNA, whereas the V and J calls and clone size are those reported in that table. This sample is represented by tens of thousands of clones; 65% to 90% of them were singletons. Roughly 18% of the sample is in the top ten clones.

Whole blood was collected in K2EDTA tubes by collaborating institutions according to the institutions' own protocols. For TCRbeta analysis, collaborators shipped samples in one of three forms: frozen whole blood, isolated PBMCs, or DNA extracted from either of those sample types. Recombination connected TRBV10-3 to TRBJ1-2, with no reliable assignment of the D segment. The sequence was collected from a human donor in a cohort sampled during active COVID-19. The sequenced sample was peripheral blood. The CDR3 here reads CAISAGSGYTF. The sequence in DNA is TGTGCCATCAGTGCGGGGAGCGGCTACACCTTC.